This TCR beta chain is drawn from a study of PD-1 blockade in classical Hodgkin lymphoma (dated by TCRdb to about 2020). In the study overall: Nivolumab dosing was 3 mg/kg intravenously every 2 weeks, continuing until either disease progression or unacceptable toxicity. A peripheral blood immune signature of response to PD-1 blockade in classical Hodgkin lymphoma was defined using TCR beta sequencing and CyTOF. What the authors observed across the whole study: Diversity was lower in patients who began nivolumab less than 1 year after ASCT, so these patients were left out of later analyses to avoid confounding by immune reconstitution. Baseline diversity similar to that of newly diagnosed patients was observed in trial patients achieving complete response, whereas significantly lower diversity was observed in partial responders and progressors. Baseline TCR diversity was reported to be lower in newly diagnosed patients than in healthy donors and to be lower still in relapsed/refractory patients. The study was restricted to a single clinical trial cohort, and the causes of repertoire differences, possibly disease activity or prior therapy, were left undefined. By C4D1, a significant rise was seen in CD4+ TCR diversity but not in CD8+ TCR diversity (p=0.0027 vs p=0.16), and the rise was most apparent among complete responders (p=0.02).

Genomic DNA was extracted with the Qiagen DNeasy kit from unsorted PBMCs and from negatively selected CD4+ and CD8+ fractions. TCR beta CDR3 regions were amplified by immunoSEQ multiplex PCR using primers annealing to V and J segments. A synthetic immune receptor repertoire was used to minimize amplification bias, and any residual bias was removed computationally once sequencing was done. As for the original processing: Custom Python scripts were used to quantify repertoire diversity as the Shannon entropy index. The unsorted, CD4+ and CD8+ repertoires were each analyzed separately, with the exception of combined analyses, where CD4+ and CD8+ sequences were merged in silico. Clonal expansion was defined as a frequency increase of at least 2-fold after treatment compared with C1D1, and clones undetected at baseline were assigned a pseudocount of 0.5. Singleton clones were defined as clones with 0 or 1 copy at C1D1, and non-singleton clones were defined as clones with 2 or more copies. Clones expanded in unsorted samples were annotated as CD4+, CD8+ or unknown by matching protein sequences in sorted samples from the same patient. Wilcoxon tests were applied to paired samples to test diversity changes from C1D1 to C4D1. TCRdb carries this immuneACCESS record with in-frame sequences only. Its versions omit some clonotypes, under half of them owing to an unresolved V gene in the studies checked, with the rest unexplained. V, J and clone size derive from that table, while D and trimming were established from the DNA sequence. Recorded for this sample are just over 25,000 clones; 70% to 90% of them occurred a single time. The ten most abundant clones make up 2.5% of the sample.

The germline V gene gives CDR1 as SGHRS and CDR2 as YFSETQ. Its CDR3 holds 14 amino acids, cysteine through phenylalanine. This entry keeps only the CDR3 DNA: 42 bases, framed from base 1. The junction carries 13 bases between V and J, which are trimmed by 4 bases and 3 bases respectively. A remark on this clone: What antigen it recognizes has not been identified. Base qualities are missing; no much larger clone stands one base away.

The sample's time point label is to be understood as: cycle 1 day 1 (C1D1), immediately before nivolumab initiation. Every trial patient had relapsed following autologous stem cell transplantation, and prior brentuximab vedotin exposure was what differed among cohorts A, B and C. The trial cohort comprised a few dozen patients with relapsed/refractory classical Hodgkin lymphoma whose best overall responses were complete response, partial response or progressive disease. Single-agent nivolumab was administered to trial patients in the multi-cohort phase II CheckMate 205 trial. An independent review committee assessed best overall response by applying the 2007 International Working Group response criteria. Trial PBMCs were collected just before the start of nivolumab (C1D1) and during therapy at cycle 2 day 1 and cycle 4 day 1. Peripheral blood was collected in 8 mL Vacutainer Cell Preparation Tubes, from which PBMCs were isolated by centrifugation and then cryopreserved.

The sequence was collected from a human donor with classical Hodgkin lymphoma. The V and J segments used are TRBV5-1 and TRBJ2-5; a tentative D call is TRBD2 (6 bases match). The sequencing here drew on peripheral blood mononuclear cells (PBMCs), taken at baseline. The DNA sequence reads TGCGCCAGCAGCCTTGGGGGAGGAGAAGAGACCCAGTACTTC. Its translation is CASSLGGGEETQYF.